The sequence of this T cell receptor beta chain was determined in a study of blood T cells in healthy people across ages. This clonotype has just a few counts. A sample-barcoded 5' primer and a J-beta primer mix were used in a second PCR of roughly 6 to 11 cycles. A template-switch adaptor containing 12 random nucleotides labeled each cDNA molecule. Using its own MiXCR run on the 5' RACE reads, TCRdb lists one record per CDR3 protein. The sample yields about 1.8 million distinct CDR3 sequences, about 50% seen once. This clonotype was sampled from a woman in her 40s in good health. Sequencing input: blood.

DNA of the CDR3: TGCGCCAGCAGCCAAGAAGGGGACGACTATGGCTACACCTTC. Encoded protein: CASSQEGDDYGYTF. The chain combines TRBV4-3 with TRBJ1-2, with D perhaps matching TRBD1 (5 bases). This CDR3 has 14 residues. Trimming removed 0 bases from V and 3 bases from J, with 8 bases in between. CDR1 and CDR2 (germline): LGHNA, YSLEER.